This T cell receptor (beta chain) was identified during a study of T-cell memory formation after mild COVID-19 (dated by TCRdb to the early 2020s). Context from the whole study: TCR sequence clusters from the two donors were largely donor specific. T-cell clones expanding and contracting after mild COVID-19 in a couple of donors were tracked by longitudinal TCRalpha and TCRbeta repertoire sequencing. Two young, previously healthy adult volunteers, one female and one male, were included in the cohort.

The investigation overall reported the following: Contracting CD4+ clones were located mainly in the CM and EM memory subsets, whereas CD8+ clones were found to be enriched in EMRA. Some responding clones were detected in pre-infection memory, which suggested that pre-existing cross-reactive memory T cells had joined the SARS-CoV-2 response. Only two mild cases were covered in the study, and larger cohorts including severe cases with pre-infection samples were considered necessary. Clones contracting from day 15 to 85 had balanced CD4/CD8 phenotypes, while a second wave expanding from day 15 to 37 was biased towards CD4+. SARS-CoV-2 specificity was not confirmed for the second-wave clones peaking on day 37.

Spanning cysteine to phenylalanine, the CDR3 consists of 19 amino acids. The CDR3 DNA has 57 bases and is translated from base 1. Unmatched junction bases come to 10, with V trimmed by 0 bases and J by 1 base. In the germline V gene (reference sequence), CDR1 corresponds to LGHDT and CDR2 to YNNKEL. Instrument on record: Illumina NovaSeq 6000. cDNA libraries for TCRalpha and TCRbeta were prepared by 5'RACE using constant-segment primers, with sample barcodes and unique molecular identifiers added. RNA was extracted from every sample with Trizol reagent. The libraries were amplified in two PCR steps, and the second step added a second sample barcode and Illumina TruSeq adapters. Sequencing of the libraries was done on an Illumina NovaSeq, producing 2 x 150 bp paired-end reads. In the authors' own workflow: With migec v1.2.7, reads were demultiplexed and then collapsed into UMI-guided consensus sequences. Using mixcr v2.1.11, the UMI consensuses were aligned to TRA and TRB V and J templates and assembled into clonotypes. Expanded or contracted clonotypes were those called significant by both edgeR and NoisET, with noise models trained on biological replicates. For edgeR calls, the cutoffs were a false discovery rate-adjusted p below 0.01 and a log2 fold-change threshold of 1. As an exploratory analysis of dynamics, max-normalized trajectories of the 1000 most abundant clonotypes were examined by PCA with hierarchical clustering. Each responding clone was given a CD4 or CD8 phenotype based on the CD4+ and CD8+ repertoires, which had been sequenced separately. The public reads were reanalyzed by TCRdb: fastp trimming at Q25, MiXCR alignment, in-frame beta chains only. Each entry merges the rows of one CDR3 protein and shows their most common DNA and genes. TCRdb, not the authors, supplied the V and J calls. In all, the sample holds about 150,000 distinct CDR3 sequences, and 25% to 40% of those were seen once. The ten largest clonotypes hold approximately 12% of the sample.

PBMCs were isolated by Ficoll-Paque density gradient centrifugation. This clonotype has more than one count but fewer than ten. The specificity of this receptor is unknown. No base-level quality is on record; no much larger clone is a single base apart. The sample comprised PBMCs or a T cell subset sorted from them (not recorded which). The chain links TRBV3-1 with TRBJ1-3; TRBD1 fits 9 bases in the junction. The clonotype comes from an adult woman who had mild COVID-19 (a few samples of this study predate the infection). The sample titles of this study are shuffled in the database, so cell type and time point are left out; the donor was told from shared clones. The CDR3 sequence is CASSQEKDRGLHSGNTIYF. The nucleotide sequence is TGTGCCAGCAGCCAAGAGAAGGACAGGGGACTCCATTCTGGAAACACCATATATTTT.